The sequence of this T cell receptor (beta chain) was determined in a study of early T cells in non-severe SARS-CoV-2 infection. Study overall: Chains were unpaired, as sequencing was done on bulk RNA from unsorted whole blood.

Study-level findings and limits: Matching against VDJdb likely underestimated virus-specific expansions, favoring anti-spike CD8.

TCRdb reprocessed the 5' RACE reads via MiXCR and lists one record per CDR3 protein. The sample carries 95,000 to 150,000 distinct CDR3 sequences, 14% to 15% recorded once. This clonotype appeared a few times. Its target is unknown. This receptor was identified in an adult who was a healthcare worker with PCR-confirmed SARS-CoV-2 infection or an uninfected control (not recorded which). Sequencing was done on a sample of whole blood.

This CDR3 reads CASSPNALAISYEQYF. CDR3 DNA: TGTGCCAGCTCACCAAATGCGTTAGCAATCTCCTACGAGCAGTACTTC. This chain connects TRBV18 to TRBJ2-7, with D uncertain. CDR1 and CDR2 from the germline V gene are KGHSH and LQKENI. Trimming removed 2 bases from V and 0 bases from J, with 14 bases in between. This CDR3 region has 16 residues.